This TCR beta chain was profiled in a study of T-cell memory formation after mild COVID-19. Study-wide context: TCR clusters showed largely donor specificity.

General observations from the study: Some clones that responded turned up in pre-infection memory, which suggests that cross-reactive memory joined in. CD4+ bias marked clones expanding day 15 to 37, unlike balanced contracting clones. Clones which contracted sat mainly in CM and EM if CD4+, and in EMRA if CD8+.

TCRdb analysed the 5' RACE reads with MiXCR anew, one entry per CDR3 protein. This table holds around 250,000 distinct CDR3 sequences, approximately 9% found once. Notes on this clonotype: Its matching antigen is unknown.

Germline-derived CDR1 and CDR2 are KGHSH and LQKENI. The CDR3 loop spans 16 amino acids. Trimming took 2 bases from V and 3 from J, leaving 15 bases between them. This TCR came from a man younger than 35 who had mild COVID-19 (a few samples of this study predate the infection). Cell type and time point are not known. The chain recombines TRBV18 with TRBJ2-3; no clear D gene. The sample taken for sequencing was PBMCs or a T cell subset sorted from them (not recorded which). The chain's CDR3 is CASSPGNSRETDTQYF. The CDR3 nucleotides read TGTGCCAGCTCACCAGGGAACTCCAGAGAAACAGATACGCAGTATTTT. Combining the CDR3 with reference TRBV18 and TRBJ2-3 gives the whole variable domain NAGVMQNPRHLVRRRGQEARLRCSPMKGHSHVYWYRQLPEEGLKFMVYLQKENIIDESGMPKERFSAEFPKEGPSILRIQQVVRGDSAAYFCASSPGNSRETDTQYFGPGTRLTVL.